This T cell receptor (beta chain) derives from a study of cytomegalovirus exposure and HLA in healthy donors. Findings and caveats of the study: Reports showed the classifier diagnosing cytomegalovirus status with high specificity and sensitivity.

As to this clone: As yet, its antigen is unknown.

The CDR3 is 17 residues long. Germline CDR1 reads MDHEN; CDR2 reads SYDVKM. The germline V and J ends were trimmed by 5 bases and 5 bases, with 24 bases remaining between them. Both 60 Vbeta primers and 13 Jbeta primers went into the PCR. The table came from immunoSEQ multiplex PCR; TCRdb's copy has only in-frame clones and leaves some out. The data show 85,000 to 120,000 clones, around 82% seen once. This rearrangement joins TRBV28 to TRBJ2-5; D is possibly TRBD2 (6 bases). Material for sequencing was PBMCs. The TCR originated in a man in his forties or fifties in good health and CMV-seronegative. Here the CDR3 DNA reads TGTGCCAGCAGTCCGCTCGCGGGGCAGCCGCGTATCGAGACCCAGTACTTC. Amino acid sequence: CASSPLAGQPRIETQYF.